The sequence of this T cell receptor (beta chain) was determined in a study of radiotherapy plus CTLA-4 blockade in lung cancer. Study overall: Patients showed objective responses in 18% of cases, and disease control was achieved by around 30%.

As regards this clone: Its antigen is not identified.

Study-wide findings and caveats: In blood, tumor-derived TCR clones expanded after radiotherapy plus ipilimumab.

The V end lost 0 bases, the J end lost 3 bases, and 8 bases lay between the germline ends. Per germline, CDR1 SGHVS and CDR2 FNYEAQ. CDR3 size: 14 residues. Assay: immunoSEQ multiplex PCR; the TCRdb copy retains only in-frame clones and omits some. The data contain more than 90,000 clones, about 90% of them singletons. Chemo-refractory metastatic non-small-cell lung cancer patients were treated with focal radiation plus CTLA-4 blockade with ipilimumab. The sample consisted of peripheral blood, taken from a patient treated with radiotherapy plus ipilimumab. This clonotype was obtained from a human donor with non-small cell lung cancer that progressed on radiotherapy plus ipilimumab. The rearrangement uses TRBV7-6 and TRBJ2-5; maybe TRBD2 (6 bases). As DNA, the CDR3 is TGTGCCAGCAGCTTAGCAGGAGGGAAAGAGACCCAGTACTTC. Translation gives CASSLAGGKETQYF.